A single sample is the source of the 8 T cell receptor beta chains below, sequenced in a study of graft-versus-host responses after intestinal transplantation. Sequencing used immunoSEQ multiplex PCR; TCRdb keeps in-frame clones, though not all of them. Of around 39,000 clones in the sample, more than 80% were seen once. This specimen consisted of PBMCs, obtained almost 750 days after intestinal transplantation. Receptors originate from a human patient who received an intestinal transplant, so some T cells may come from the graft donor.

The chain is built from TRBV29-1 and TRBJ1-1; perhaps TRBD1 as D (6 bases). Germline V lookup: CDR1 SQVTM, CDR2 ANQGSEA. V was pared by 6 bases and J by 7 bases, with 9 bases between. This CDR3 has 10 amino acids. CDR3 DNA: TGCAGCGTCTGGACAGTTGAAGCTTTCTTT. It codes for CSVWTVEAFF.

The V and J genes are TRBV10-2 and TRBJ2-1; D possibly corresponds to TRBD2 (6 bases). From germline, CDR1 is WSHSY and CDR2 SAAADI. V gave up 3 bases and J gave up 7 bases, with 22 bases separating them. The CDR3 length is 17 residues. CDR3 sequence: CASSDWGSRENTNEQFF. CDR3 nucleotides: TGCGCCAGCAGTGATTGGGGGAGTCGGGAGAACACTAATGAGCAGTTCTTC.

The V and J genes are TRBV27 and TRBJ2-1, with 12 nucleotides matching TRBD1. With V trimmed by 6 bases and J by 7 bases, 4 bases remained unmatched. Germline V gene data show CDR1 as MNHEY and CDR2 as SMNVEV (reference sequence). This CDR3 has 14 residues. DNA of the CDR3: TGTGCCAGCAGCTGGGACAGGGGGCTGAATGAGCAGTTCTTC. Its translation: CASSWDRGLNEQFF.

The CDR3 DNA reads TGCGCCAGCAGTCTCGACAGGGCCGCCCGTTATGGCTACACCTTC. Translation: CASSLDRAARYGYTF. The rearrangement joins TRBV10-1 to TRBJ1-2, with 7 nucleotides matching TRBD1. Germline V gene lookup returns CDR1 WNHNN and CDR2 SYGVQD (reference sequence). The CDR3 loop spans 15 amino acids. V was pared by 5 bases and J by 5 bases, with 11 bases of the junction left unmatched.

A single count supports this clone. V usage is TRBV4-2 and J usage is TRBJ2-7; 8 bases line up with TRBD2. Per the germline V gene, CDR1 is LGHNA and CDR2 is YNFKEQ. This CDR3 has 14 residues. V lost 5 bases and J lost 3; bases outside the gene matches: 6. The DNA of the CDR3 is TGTGCCAGCAGCTCTAAGCGGGAGAGCTACGAGCAGTACTTC. Translating it yields CASSSKRESYEQYF.

The chain couples TRBV19 to TRBJ2-1; the D is unclear. V was cut by 5 bases and J by 3 bases, with 8 bases left in between. The CDR3 contains 13 residues. Germline CDR1 and CDR2: LNHDA and SQIVND (reference sequence). The CDR3: CASSARGYNEQFF. The CDR3 DNA reads as TGTGCCAGTAGTGCCCGAGGCTACAATGAGCAGTTCTTC. The full variable domain, with the rest looked up from reference TRBV19 and TRBJ2-1, is DGGITQSPKYLFRKEGQNVTLSCEQNLNHDAMYWYRQDPGQGLRLIYYSQIVNDFQKGDIAEGYSVSREKKESFPLTVTSAQKNPTAFYLCASSARGYNEQFFGPGTRLTVL.

V is TRBV5-6 and J is TRBJ2-5; D is perhaps TRBD2 (6 bases). Germline V gene lookup returns CDR1 SGHDT and CDR2 YYEEEE. V was shortened by 0 bases and J by 4 bases, with 7 bases between the two germline ends. The CDR3 runs 13 residues. The CDR3 coding sequence is TGTGCCAGCAGCTTGGGGCGGGGAGAGACCCAGTACTTC. Protein: CASSLGRGETQYF. The whole variable domain, remainder taken from reference TRBV5-6 and TRBJ2-5, is DAGVTQSPTHLIKTRGQQVTLRCSPKSGHDTVSWYQQALGQGPQFIFQYYEEEERQRGNFPDRFSGHQFPNYSSELNVNALLLGDSALYLCASSLGRGETQYFGPGTRLLVL.

This clone was counted once. This chain joins TRBV7-6 and TRBJ1-6; D gene unclear. Between the trimmed V and J ends, which lost 5 bases and 4 bases, there was a span of 12 bases. CDR3 length: 15 amino acids. The V gene's germline CDR1 is SGHVS and CDR2 FNYEAQ. The CDR3 is CASSRRAEYNSPLHF. DNA of the CDR3: TGTGCCAGCAGCCGGCGGGCAGAGTATAATTCACCCCTCCACTTT.